The 25 T cell receptor beta chains listed next were all sequenced from one sample in a study of T-cell memory formation after mild COVID-19. Each CDR3 protein is one row after TCRdb ran MiXCR on the 5' RACE reads. The sample yields approximately 200,000 distinct CDR3 sequences, 15% to 20% seen once. Sequencing was performed on PBMCs or a T cell subset sorted from them (not recorded which). These receptors originate from an adult woman who had mild COVID-19 (a few samples of this study predate the infection). Cell type and time point are not known.

The rearrangement uses TRBV10-3 and TRBJ2-7; TRBD1 aligns across 9 bases. V was pared by 4 bases and J by 2 bases, with 0 bases of the junction left unmatched. Germline-derived CDR1 and CDR2 are ENHRY and SYGVKD. The CDR3 sequence is 13 residues long. CDR3 sequence (DNA): TGTGCCATCAGTGGGACAGGGGCCTACGAGCAGTACTTC. Translation gives CAISGTGAYEQYF.

This clonotype turned up a few times. The chain carries TRBV27 and TRBJ2-7; D might be TRBD1 (6 bases). There are 17 residues in the CDR3. Per the germline V gene, CDR1 is MNHEY and CDR2 is SMNVEV (reference sequence). V was pared by 6 bases and J by 2 bases, with 23 bases between. CDR3 sequence reads: CASSPPGTTPRTYEQYF. The CDR3 DNA reads as TGTGCCAGCAGCCCTCCCGGGACAACCCCCCGCACCTACGAGCAGTACTTC.

This clonotype was recorded many times. A junction boundary mismatches the germline segment, possibly from a read error. The V call is TRBV29-1, the J call TRBJ2-5, with 8 nucleotides matching TRBD2. CDR1 is SQVTM and CDR2 is ANQGSEA in the germline V gene. The CDR3 has 10 amino acids. The CDR3 DNA is TGCAGCGTTGGCCAGGGAGGACTAGCATTC. This encodes CSVGQGGLAF.

This clonotype was found a few times. This chain joins TRBV5-5 and TRBJ1-5; 8 nucleotides align to TRBD1. The germline gives CDR1 SGHKS, CDR2 YYEKEE (reference sequence). The CDR3 consists of 14 residues. V was pared by 0 bases and J by 5 bases, with 1 base of the junction left unmatched. The CDR3 reads CASSLAGGHQPQHF. The CDR3 DNA reads as TGTGCCAGCAGCTTGGCAGGGGGCCATCAGCCCCAGCATTTT. Supplemented by reference TRBV5-5 and TRBJ1-5, the full variable domain reads DAGVTQSPTHLIKTRGQQVTLRCSPISGHKSVSWYQQVLGQGPQFIFQYYEKEERGRGNFPDRFSARQFPNYSSELNVNALLLGDSALYLCASSLAGGHQPQHFGDGTRLSIL.

This clonotype was observed many times. The rearrangement uses TRBV18 and TRBJ2-3; D call uncertain. Trimming cost V 8 bases and J 3 bases, with 9 bases left between them. The CDR3 consists of 12 residues. Germline V gene data show CDR1 as KGHSH and CDR2 as LQKENI. The CDR3 region is CASSPQTDTQYF. The CDR3 region has the DNA TGTGCCAGCAGTCCCCAGACAGATACGCAGTATTTT.

The chain recombines TRBV2 with TRBJ2-3; D may be TRBD2 (5 bases). Trimming removed 4 bases at V and 8 bases at J, with 13 bases between. The germline V gene encodes CDR1 SNHLY and CDR2 FYNNEI. This CDR3 region has 13 residues. For the CDR3, the DNA is TGTGCCAGCAGTGGGGCGGGTCTCTCTACGCAGTATTTT. Amino acid sequence: CASSGAGLSTQYF.

This clonotype was found a few times. This sequence joins TRBV5-1 and TRBJ1-3; 7 bases line up with TRBD1. From germline, CDR1 is SGHRS and CDR2 YFSETQ. The ends lost 4 bases at V and 0 bases at J; junction bases unmatched: 7. This CDR3 has 16 amino acids. The DNA of the CDR3 is TGCGCCAGCAGCCAGCTACAGGGGCTCTCTGGAAACACCATATATTTT. Translating gives CASSQLQGLSGNTIYF.

The chain uses TRBV12-3 or TRBV12-4 and TRBJ1-3; a weak D match, TRBD1 (6 bases). Trimming removed 6 bases at V and 2 bases at J, with 14 bases between. The CDR3 has 15 amino acids. CDR3 loop: CASSSTGTTGNTIYF. Written as DNA, the CDR3 is TGTGCCAGCAGCTCCACCGGGACAACTGGAAACACCATATATTTT.

The chain recombines TRBV7-3 with TRBJ2-3; 8 positions agree with TRBD2. There are 16 residues in the CDR3. The trim removed 2 bases at V and 0 bases at J, leaving 4 bases unmatched. Per the germline V gene, CDR1 is SGHTA and CDR2 is FQGTGA. This CDR3 reads CASSLGAGGSTDTQYF. The CDR3 DNA follows: TGTGCCAGCAGCTTAGGGGCGGGGGGAAGCACAGATACGCAGTATTTT.

The chain employs TRBV7-8 and TRBJ2-1, with TRBD2 matching over 9 bases. Trimming cost V 5 bases and J 4 bases; bases outside gene matches: 9. CDR1 and CDR2 from the germline V gene are SGHVS and FQNEAQ. This CDR3 region has 16 residues. The CDR3 sequence: CASSEKTSGSYNEQFF. The DNA for the CDR3 is TGTGCCAGCAGCGAGAAGACTAGCGGTTCATACAATGAGCAGTTCTTC.

This chain links TRBV7-2 with TRBJ1-1; TRBD1 matches 8 bases. Germline CDR1 SGHTA, CDR2 FQGNSA. The CDR3 is made up of 14 amino acids. J lost 3 bases, V lost 2 bases, and 2 bases had no gene match. As DNA, the CDR3 is TGTGCCAGCAGCTTATCCAGGGGGCACACTGAAGCTTTCTTT. As protein: CASSLSRGHTEAFF.

The sample holds a few counts of this clonotype. The chain has TRBV20-1 and TRBJ1-5, with D unclear. Trimming pared 0 bases from V and 2 bases from J, leaving 11 bases between. The CDR3 loop spans 15 amino acids. Germline assignment: CDR1 DFQATT and CDR2 SNEGSKA (reference sequence). In DNA form, the CDR3 reads TGCAGTGCTAGAGAAAGAGCAGGACGCAATCAGCCCCAGCATTTT. Its translation is CSARERAGRNQPQHF.

This chain links TRBV27 with TRBJ1-2; maybe TRBD1 (6 bases). V lost 5 bases and J 8 bases, leaving 15 bases between the germline ends. CDR1 and CDR2 from the germline V gene are MNHEY and SMNVEV (reference sequence). CDR3 length: 13 amino acids. In DNA form, the CDR3 reads TGTGCCAGCAGTAGAACAGGGAGGGGGGGCTACACCTTC. Translation gives CASSRTGRGGYTF.

This clonotype was observed at least ten times. The chain uses TRBV12-3 or TRBV12-4 and TRBJ2-1; D gene unclear. The V and J ends lost 5 bases and 10 bases respectively, with 9 bases between them. CDR3 size: 11 residues. In DNA form, the CDR3 reads TGTGCCAGCAGTAGGGCTATGGAGCAGTTCTTC. It is translated as CASSRAMEQFF.

The chain is built from TRBV12-5 and TRBJ2-4, with 7 bases that match TRBD1. The germline gives CDR1 LGHNT, CDR2 FRNRAP. V shed 3 bases, J shed 6 bases, and the junction held 2 bases outside the gene matches. This CDR3 spans 13 amino acids. The CDR3 DNA reads TGTGCTAGTGGTTTTGGGACAGCAAACATTCAGTACTTC. This encodes CASGFGTANIQYF. Together with reference TRBV12-5 and TRBJ2-4, the CDR3 gives the full variable domain: DARVTQTPRHKVTEMGQEVTMRCQPILGHNTVFWYRQTMMQGLELLAYFRNRAPLDDSGMPKDRFSAEMPDATLATLKIQPSEPRDSAVYFCASGFGTANIQYFGAGTRLSVL.

The V call is TRBV20-1, the J call TRBJ2-2; D might be TRBD1 (6 bases). The CDR3 is 16 residues long. V lost 1 base and J 5 bases, leaving 17 bases between the germline ends. Germline CDR1 and CDR2: DFQATT and SNEGSKA (reference sequence). CDR3 in amino acids: CSARAIQGSITGELFF. DNA of the CDR3: TGCAGTGCTAGAGCAATCCAGGGGTCGATAACCGGGGAGCTGTTTTTT.

This clonotype occurred a few times. The chain links TRBV27 to TRBJ2-1, with 10 bases aligning to TRBD1. Unmatched junction bases numbered 12, after V lost 4 bases and J lost 9 bases. The length of the CDR3 is 16 residues. Germline V gene data show CDR1 as MNHEY and CDR2 as SMNVEV (reference sequence). The CDR3 DNA sequence: TGTGCCAGCAGTTCCCAGGGTGACAGGGGGCAAGGTGAGCAGTTCTTC. Protein product: CASSSQGDRGQGEQFF.

The chain combines TRBV5-1 with TRBJ1-1; 8 bases are a match to TRBD1. This CDR3 comprises 15 residues. The germline CDR1 and CDR2 sequences are SGHRS and YFSETQ. Germline trimming cut 4 bases from V and 2 bases from J; bases unmatched to any gene: 7. In DNA form, the CDR3 reads TGCGCCAGCAGCCCCTTGGGACAGGTTAACACTGAAGCTTTCTTT. Translated, it gives CASSPLGQVNTEAFF. Combining the CDR3 with reference TRBV5-1 and TRBJ1-1 gives the whole variable domain KAGVTQTPRYLIKTRGQQVTLSCSPISGHRSVSWYQQTPGQGLQFLFEYFSETQRNKGNFPGRFSGRQFSNSRSEMNVSTLELGDSALYLCASSPLGQVNTEAFFGQGTRLTVV.

Ten or more counts support this clonotype. The chain carries TRBV12-3 or TRBV12-4 and TRBJ1-1; D remains unclear. The CDR3 is 13 residues long. V was clipped by 0 bases and J by 1 base, with 3 bases between them. The chain's CDR3 is CASSLAPNTEAFF. In nucleotides, the CDR3 is TGTGCCAGCAGTTTAGCGCCGAACACTGAAGCTTTCTTT.

In this sample, this clonotype turned up a few times. The chain uses TRBV19 and TRBJ1-2; a weak D match, TRBD1 (6 bases). V lost 7 bases, J lost 2 bases, and 14 bases lay in between. CDR3 length equals 14 residues. Germline-derived CDR1 and CDR2 are LNHDA and SQIVND (reference sequence). The CDR3 coding sequence is TGTGCCAGTAATCCCGGGACACCGAACTATGGCTACACCTTC. As protein: CASNPGTPNYGYTF.

The genes are TRBV18 and TRBJ2-5, with unresolved D. V lost 0 bases and J lost 1, with 9 bases in between. The CDR3 spans 15 residues. Germline loops: CDR1 KGHSH, CDR2 LQKENI. The CDR3 loop is CASSPPSLPQETQYF. The CDR3 DNA sequence: TGTGCCAGCTCACCACCTAGTTTACCCCAAGAGACCCAGTACTTC. Together with reference TRBV18 and TRBJ2-5, the CDR3 gives the full variable domain: NAGVMQNPRHLVRRRGQEARLRCSPMKGHSHVYWYRQLPEEGLKFMVYLQKENIIDESGMPKERFSAEFPKEGPSILRIQQVVRGDSAAYFCASSPPSLPQETQYFGPGTRLLVL.

This clonotype showed up just a few times. The chain joins TRBV4-3 to TRBJ2-5, with D maybe TRBD2 (6 bases). The germline V gene has CDR1 LGHNA and CDR2 YSLEER. The CDR3 covers 13 residues. Trimming shortened V by 3 bases and J by 5 bases, and 10 bases separated the two germline ends. Written as DNA, the CDR3 is TGCGCCAGCAGCCAGACTAGTGGGGAGACCCAGTACTTC. Its translation is CASSQTSGETQYF.

The V and J genes are TRBV6-2 or TRBV6-3 and TRBJ1-1; D is unresolved. V shed 11 bases and J shed 7 bases, with 17 bases lying between them. Germline lookup yields CDR1 MNHEY and CDR2 SVGEGT. The CDR3 has 12 amino acids. CDR3 coding DNA: TGTGCCTGCCTCAGCGGAAGTTTTGAAGCTTTCTTT. Its protein is CACLSGSFEAFF.

The sample holds a few counts of this clonotype. V and J are TRBV20-1 and TRBJ2-1; a weak D match, TRBD2 (6 bases). V shed 0 bases and J shed 6 bases, with 12 bases lying between them. This CDR3 contains 14 residues. The V gene's germline CDR1 is DFQATT and CDR2 SNEGSKA (reference sequence). The CDR3 DNA sequence: TGCAGTGCTAGAGATGGAAAGGAGGGCAATGAGCAGTTCTTC. Its protein product is CSARDGKEGNEQFF.

The chain joins TRBV5-1 to TRBJ2-1, with D possibly being TRBD2 (6 bases). Between the trimmed V and J ends, which lost 0 bases and 0 bases, there was a span of 10 bases. This CDR3 has 16 residues. In germline, CDR1 is SGHRS, CDR2 YFSETQ. Here the CDR3 reads CASSLVSGYSYNEQFF. CDR3 DNA: TGCGCCAGCAGCTTGGTTAGCGGATACTCCTACAATGAGCAGTTCTTC.